This TCR beta chain stems from a study of blood T cell repertoires in COVID-19. In the original processing: From reference gene primer amplification, estimates of nucleated cell counts were derived. TCRdb's table, derived via immunoSEQ multiplex PCR, lists solely in-frame clones and lacks some. V and J calls and clone size are copied from that table; D and trimming were computed from the DNA. The table lists about 250,000 clones, approximately 85% of them singletons, with roughly 0.8% in the top ten. Trimming removed 9 bases from V and 1 base from J, with 21 bases in between. Germline CDR1 LNHDA, CDR2 SQIVND (reference sequence). This CDR3 is built from 17 residues.

This receptor was identified in a woman aged 25 to 45 with acute or convalescent COVID-19. The J gene is TRBJ2-2, the V gene TRBV19; weak D call: TRBD1 (6 bases). Sequenced: peripheral blood. The CDR3 nucleotides are TGTGCCAGCACCTACAGCTGGGGACACCAGAACACCGGGGAGCTGTTTTTT. Amino acids: CASTYSWGHQNTGELFF. Supplemented by reference TRBV19 and TRBJ2-2, the full variable domain reads DGGITQSPKYLFRKEGQNVTLSCEQNLNHDAMYWYRQDPGQGLRLIYYSQIVNDFQKGDIAEGYSVSREKKESFPLTVTSAQKNPTAFYLCASTYSWGHQNTGELFFGEGSRLTVL.